This paragraph reports one T cell receptor beta chain. Sample time point: pre-treatment sample, taken before nivolumab and TIL therapy. This sample was included in a study of TIL therapy for anti-PD-1-resistant metastatic lung cancer. About the study: Patients had a median age of about 55 years (range 38-75). By whole-exome sequencing, median non-synonymous tumor mutation burden was roughly 1.6 mutations per megabase.

The germline CDR1 and CDR2 sequences are LNHDA and SQIVND (reference sequence). The CDR3 is 14 amino acids. With 4 bases removed from V and 2 bases from J, the gap between germline ends came to 12 bases. The immunoSEQ assay was v3. Produced via immunoSEQ multiplex PCR; TCRdb's table is partial and in-frame only. The sample includes tens of thousands of clones, less than 80% of them seen just once. The TCR originated in a woman aged 30-79 years with non-small cell lung cancer. J is TRBJ2-7 and V is TRBV19; a possible D gene is TRBD1 (5 bases). Sequenced here: blood, sampled at baseline. In DNA form, the CDR3 reads TGTGCCAGTAGTAGGGGCCCCTTTGCCTACGAGCAGTACTTC. Its protein is CASSRGPFAYEQYF.